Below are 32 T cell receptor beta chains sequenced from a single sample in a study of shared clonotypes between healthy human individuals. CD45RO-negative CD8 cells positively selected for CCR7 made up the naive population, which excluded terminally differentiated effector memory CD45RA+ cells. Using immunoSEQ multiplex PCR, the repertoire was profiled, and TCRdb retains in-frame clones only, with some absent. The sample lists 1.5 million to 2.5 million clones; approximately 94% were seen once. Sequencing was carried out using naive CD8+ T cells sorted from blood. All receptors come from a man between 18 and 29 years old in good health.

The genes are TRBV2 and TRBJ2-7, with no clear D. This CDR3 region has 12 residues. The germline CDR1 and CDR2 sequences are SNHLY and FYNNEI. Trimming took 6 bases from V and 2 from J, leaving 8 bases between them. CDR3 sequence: CASRNPTYEQYF. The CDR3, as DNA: TGTGCCAGCAGGAACCCGACCTACGAGCAGTACTTC. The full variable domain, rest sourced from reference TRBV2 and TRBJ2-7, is EPEVTQTPSHQVTQMGQEVILRCVPISNHLYFYWYRQILGQKVEFLVSFYNNEISEKSEIFDDQFSVERPDGSNFTLKIRSTKLEDSAMYFCASRNPTYEQYFGPGTRLTVT.

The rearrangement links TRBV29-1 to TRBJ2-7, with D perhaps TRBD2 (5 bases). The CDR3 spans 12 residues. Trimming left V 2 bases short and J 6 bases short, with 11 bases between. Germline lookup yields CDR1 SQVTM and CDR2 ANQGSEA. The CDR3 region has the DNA TGCAGCGTTGAAACGGGGATTGGCGAGCAGTACTTC. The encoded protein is CSVETGIGEQYF.

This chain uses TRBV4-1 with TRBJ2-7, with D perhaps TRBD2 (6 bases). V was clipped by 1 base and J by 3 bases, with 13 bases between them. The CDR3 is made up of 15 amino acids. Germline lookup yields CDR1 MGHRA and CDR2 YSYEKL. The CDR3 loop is CASSQVAGPIYEQYF. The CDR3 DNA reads TGCGCCAGCAGCCAAGTGGCGGGACCCATCTACGAGCAGTACTTC.

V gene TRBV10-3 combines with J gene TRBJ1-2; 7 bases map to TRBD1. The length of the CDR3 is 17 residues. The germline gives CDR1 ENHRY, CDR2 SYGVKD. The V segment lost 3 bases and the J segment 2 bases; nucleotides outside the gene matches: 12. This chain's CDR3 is CAISDNRGGPHNYGYTF. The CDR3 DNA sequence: TGTGCCATCAGTGATAACAGGGGCGGGCCTCACAACTATGGCTACACCTTC.

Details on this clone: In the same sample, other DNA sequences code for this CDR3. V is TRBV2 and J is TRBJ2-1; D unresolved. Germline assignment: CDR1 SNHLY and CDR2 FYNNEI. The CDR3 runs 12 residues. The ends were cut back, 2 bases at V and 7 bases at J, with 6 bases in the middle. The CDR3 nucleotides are TGTGCCAGCAGTGAATTTGGAAATGAGCAGTTCTTC. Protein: CASSEFGNEQFF. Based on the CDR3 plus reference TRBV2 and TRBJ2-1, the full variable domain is EPEVTQTPSHQVTQMGQEVILRCVPISNHLYFYWYRQILGQKVEFLVSFYNNEISEKSEIFDDQFSVERPDGSNFTLKIRSTKLEDSAMYFCASSEFGNEQFFGPGTRLTVL.

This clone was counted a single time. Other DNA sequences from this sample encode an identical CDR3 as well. CDR3 residues: CAWSSSGSTDTQYF. CDR3 DNA sequence: TGTGCCTGGAGTTCTAGCGGAAGCACAGATACGCAGTATTTT. The rearrangement joins TRBV30 to TRBJ2-3; 7 positions match TRBD2. CDR1 and CDR2 from the germline V gene are GTSNPN and SVGIG (reference sequence). Trimming took 2 bases from V and 0 from J; bases not matched to a gene: 2. The CDR3 covers 14 residues.

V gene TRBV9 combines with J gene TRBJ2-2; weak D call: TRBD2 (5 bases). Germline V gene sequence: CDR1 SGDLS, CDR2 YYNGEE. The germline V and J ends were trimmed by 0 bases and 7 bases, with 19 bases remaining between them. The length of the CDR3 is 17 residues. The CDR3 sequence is CASSVAGDPWSGGELFF. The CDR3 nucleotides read TGTGCCAGCAGCGTAGCCGGGGATCCTTGGAGTGGCGGGGAGCTGTTTTTT.

CDR3 bases: TGCGCCAGCAGCTTGGTTGGACTTACCGAGCAGTACTTC. Translated, it gives CASSLVGLTEQYF. The V call is TRBV5-1, the J call TRBJ2-7; possibly TRBD2 for D (5 bases). The V and J ends lost 0 bases and 6 bases respectively, with 10 bases between them. Germline values: CDR1 SGHRS, CDR2 YFSETQ. CDR3 length equals 13 residues.

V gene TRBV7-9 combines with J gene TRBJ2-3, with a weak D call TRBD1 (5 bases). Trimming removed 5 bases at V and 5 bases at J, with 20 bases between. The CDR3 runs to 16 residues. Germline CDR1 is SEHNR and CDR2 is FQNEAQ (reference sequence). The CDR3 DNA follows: TGTGCCAGCAGCCCAGGGCGTCTGGGGCTTCGAGATACGCAGTATTTT. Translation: CASSPGRLGLRDTQYF.

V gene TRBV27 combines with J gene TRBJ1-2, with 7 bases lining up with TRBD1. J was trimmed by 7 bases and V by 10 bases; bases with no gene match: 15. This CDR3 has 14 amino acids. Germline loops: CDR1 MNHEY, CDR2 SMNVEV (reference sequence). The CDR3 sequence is CATSTSGGEVGYTF. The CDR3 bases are TGTGCCACATCGACTTCAGGGGGTGAGGTTGGCTACACCTTC.

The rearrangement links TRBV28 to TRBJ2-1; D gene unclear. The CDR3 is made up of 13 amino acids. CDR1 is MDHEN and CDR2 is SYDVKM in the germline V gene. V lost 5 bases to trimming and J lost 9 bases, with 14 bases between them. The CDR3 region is CASSPTFRVEQFF. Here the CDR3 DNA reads TGTGCCAGCAGTCCCACTTTTCGCGTTGAGCAGTTCTTC.

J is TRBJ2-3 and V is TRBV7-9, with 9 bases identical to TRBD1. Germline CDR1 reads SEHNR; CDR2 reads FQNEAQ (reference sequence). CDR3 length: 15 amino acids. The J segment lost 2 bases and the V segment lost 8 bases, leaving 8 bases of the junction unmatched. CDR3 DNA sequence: TGTGCCAGCGGAACCGGGACAGGGAACACAGATACGCAGTATTTT. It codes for CASGTGTGNTDTQYF.

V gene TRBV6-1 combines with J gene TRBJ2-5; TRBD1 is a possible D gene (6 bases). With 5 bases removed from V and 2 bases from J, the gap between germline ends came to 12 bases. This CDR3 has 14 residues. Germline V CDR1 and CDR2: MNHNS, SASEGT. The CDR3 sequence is CASSLGHSQETQYF. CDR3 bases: TGTGCCAGCAGTTTGGGACATTCACAAGAGACCCAGTACTTC.

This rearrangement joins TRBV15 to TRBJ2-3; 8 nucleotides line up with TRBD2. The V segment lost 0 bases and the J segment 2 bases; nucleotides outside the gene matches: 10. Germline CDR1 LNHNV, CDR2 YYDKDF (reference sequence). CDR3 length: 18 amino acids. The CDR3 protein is CATSRDLIAGSNTDTQYF. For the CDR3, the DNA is TGTGCCACCAGCAGAGATCTGATAGCGGGGAGCAACACAGATACGCAGTATTTT.

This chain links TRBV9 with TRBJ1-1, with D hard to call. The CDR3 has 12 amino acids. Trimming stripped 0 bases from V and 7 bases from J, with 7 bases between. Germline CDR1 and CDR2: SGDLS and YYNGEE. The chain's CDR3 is CASSVVEDEAFF. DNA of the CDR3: TGTGCCAGCAGCGTAGTCGAGGATGAAGCTTTCTTT. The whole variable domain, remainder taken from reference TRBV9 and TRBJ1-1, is DSGVTQTPKHLITATGQRVTLRCSPRSGDLSVYWYQQSLDQGLQFLIQYYNGEERAKGNILERFSAQQFPDLHSELNLSSLELGDSALYFCASSVVEDEAFFGQGTRLTVV.

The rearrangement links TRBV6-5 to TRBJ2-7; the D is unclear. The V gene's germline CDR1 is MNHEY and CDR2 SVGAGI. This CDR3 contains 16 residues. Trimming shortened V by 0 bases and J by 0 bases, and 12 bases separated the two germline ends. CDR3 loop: CASSYSGPALSYEQYF. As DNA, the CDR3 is TGTGCCAGCAGTTACTCTGGGCCAGCCCTCTCCTACGAGCAGTACTTC.

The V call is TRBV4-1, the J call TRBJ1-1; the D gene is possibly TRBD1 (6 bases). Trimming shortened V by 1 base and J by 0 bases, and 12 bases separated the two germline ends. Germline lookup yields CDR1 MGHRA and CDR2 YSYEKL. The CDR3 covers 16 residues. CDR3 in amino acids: CASSQADSGLNTEAFF. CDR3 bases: TGCGCCAGCAGCCAAGCGGACAGTGGGCTGAACACTGAAGCTTTCTTT.

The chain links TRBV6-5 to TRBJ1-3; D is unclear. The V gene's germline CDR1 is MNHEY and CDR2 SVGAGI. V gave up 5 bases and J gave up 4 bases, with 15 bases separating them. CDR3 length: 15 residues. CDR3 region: CASSHQGEAGNTIYF. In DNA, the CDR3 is TGTGCCAGCAGTCACCAAGGAGAAGCCGGAAACACCATATATTTT.

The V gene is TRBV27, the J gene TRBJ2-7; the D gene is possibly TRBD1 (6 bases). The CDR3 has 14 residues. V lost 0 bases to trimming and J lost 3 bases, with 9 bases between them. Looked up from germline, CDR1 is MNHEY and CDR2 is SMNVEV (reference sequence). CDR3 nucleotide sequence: TGTGCCAGCAGTTTATCCCCACAGGGCTACGAGCAGTACTTC. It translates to CASSLSPQGYEQYF.

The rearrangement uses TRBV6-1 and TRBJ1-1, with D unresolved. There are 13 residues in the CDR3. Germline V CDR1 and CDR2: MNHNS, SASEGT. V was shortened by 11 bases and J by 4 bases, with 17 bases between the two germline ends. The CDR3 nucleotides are TGTGCCGCGGAACTCAGGCCGGCCACTGAAGCTTTCTTT. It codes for CAAELRPATEAFF.

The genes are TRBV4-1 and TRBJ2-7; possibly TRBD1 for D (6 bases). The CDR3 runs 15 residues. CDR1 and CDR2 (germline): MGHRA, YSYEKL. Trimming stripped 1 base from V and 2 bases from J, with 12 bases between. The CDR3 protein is CASSQVQQGPYEQYF. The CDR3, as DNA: TGCGCCAGCAGCCAAGTACAACAGGGACCCTACGAGCAGTACTTC.

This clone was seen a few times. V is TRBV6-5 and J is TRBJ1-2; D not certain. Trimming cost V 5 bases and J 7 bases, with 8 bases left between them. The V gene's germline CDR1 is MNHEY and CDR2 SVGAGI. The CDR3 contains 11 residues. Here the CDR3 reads CASSGFFGYTF. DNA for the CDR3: TGTGCCAGCAGTGGATTTTTTGGCTACACCTTC.

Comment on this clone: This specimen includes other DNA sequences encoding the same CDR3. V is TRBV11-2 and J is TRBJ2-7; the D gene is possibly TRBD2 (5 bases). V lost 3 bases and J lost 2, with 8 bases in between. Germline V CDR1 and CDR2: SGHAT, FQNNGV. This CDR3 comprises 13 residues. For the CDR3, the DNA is TGTGCCAGCAGCTTCGGGGAGACCTACGAGCAGTACTTC. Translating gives CASSFGETYEQYF.

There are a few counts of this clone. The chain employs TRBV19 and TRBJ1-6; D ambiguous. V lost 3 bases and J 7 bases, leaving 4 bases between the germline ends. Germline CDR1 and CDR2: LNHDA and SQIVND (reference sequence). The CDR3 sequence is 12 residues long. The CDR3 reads CASSMENSPLHF. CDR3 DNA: TGTGCCAGTAGTATGGAAAATTCACCCCTCCACTTT.

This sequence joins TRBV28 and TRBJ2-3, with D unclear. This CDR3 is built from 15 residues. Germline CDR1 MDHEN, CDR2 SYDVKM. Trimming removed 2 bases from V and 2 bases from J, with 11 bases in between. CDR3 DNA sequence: TGTGCCAGCAGTTTACTATTGGTGAACACAGATACGCAGTATTTT. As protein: CASSLLLVNTDTQYF.

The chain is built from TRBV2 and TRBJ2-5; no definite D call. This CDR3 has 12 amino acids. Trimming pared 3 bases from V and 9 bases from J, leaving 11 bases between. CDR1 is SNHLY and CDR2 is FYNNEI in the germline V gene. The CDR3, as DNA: TGTGCCAGCAGTGATGTTGGTGCGCCCCAGTACTTC. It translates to CASSDVGAPQYF.

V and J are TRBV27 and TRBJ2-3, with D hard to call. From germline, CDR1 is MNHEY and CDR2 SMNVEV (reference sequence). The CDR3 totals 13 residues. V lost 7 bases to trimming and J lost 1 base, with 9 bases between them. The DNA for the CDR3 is TGTGCCAGCAACCTCGGAGGCACAGATACGCAGTATTTT. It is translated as CASNLGGTDTQYF.

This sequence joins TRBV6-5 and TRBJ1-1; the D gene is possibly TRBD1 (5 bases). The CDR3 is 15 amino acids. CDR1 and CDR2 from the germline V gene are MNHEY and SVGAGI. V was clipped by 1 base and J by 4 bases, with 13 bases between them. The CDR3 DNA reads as TGTGCCAGCAGTTACTGGGGAGGGGTAGGCACTGAAGCTTTCTTT. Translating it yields CASSYWGGVGTEAFF.

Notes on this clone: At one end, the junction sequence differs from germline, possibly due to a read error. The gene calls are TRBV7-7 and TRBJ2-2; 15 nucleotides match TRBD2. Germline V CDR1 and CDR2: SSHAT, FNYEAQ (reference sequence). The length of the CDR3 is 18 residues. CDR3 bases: TGTGCTAGCAGCCGGGGACTAGCGGGAGGCCAGAACACCGGGGAGCTGTTTTTT. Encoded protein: CASSRGLAGGQNTGELFF.

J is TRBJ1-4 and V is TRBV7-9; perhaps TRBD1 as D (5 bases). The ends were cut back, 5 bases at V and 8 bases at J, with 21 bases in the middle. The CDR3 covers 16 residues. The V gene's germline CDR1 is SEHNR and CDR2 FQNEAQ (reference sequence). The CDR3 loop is CASSHGAQGEPEKLFF. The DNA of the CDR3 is TGTGCCAGCAGCCATGGTGCTCAGGGCGAGCCCGAAAAACTGTTTTTT.

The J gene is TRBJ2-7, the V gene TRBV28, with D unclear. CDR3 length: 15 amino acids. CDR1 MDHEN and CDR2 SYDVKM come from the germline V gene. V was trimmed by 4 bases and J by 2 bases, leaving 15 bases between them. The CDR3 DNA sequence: TGTGCCAGCAGTTCGACCCTGAGCAGGACCTACGAGCAGTACTTC. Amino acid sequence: CASSSTLSRTYEQYF.

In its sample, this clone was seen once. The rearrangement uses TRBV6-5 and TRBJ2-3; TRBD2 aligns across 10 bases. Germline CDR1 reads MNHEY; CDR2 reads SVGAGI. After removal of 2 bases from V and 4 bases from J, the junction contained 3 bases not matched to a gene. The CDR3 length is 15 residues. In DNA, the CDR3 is TGTGCCAGCAGTTACAGCGGGGGGGCCGCAGATACGCAGTATTTT. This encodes CASSYSGGAADTQYF.